These T cell receptor beta chains were read from a single sample in a study of blood T cell repertoires in COVID-19. This table comes from immunoSEQ multiplex PCR, and its TCRdb copy is limited to in-frame clones, with some not included. Of more than 60,000 clones in the sample, 75% to 90% were seen once. Sequencing was performed on peripheral blood. The source is a man between 60 and 75 years old with active or convalescent COVID-19. Each CDR3 is given with its conserved first and last residue. The order of the fields is J gene, V gene, clone size, D gene, CDR3 DNA, CDR3 protein. The D gene is left open where the match is weak. Not all rows give a size; the values are once, few, many and, for expanded clones, a class.

j_call: TRBJ1-2; v_call: TRBV6-6; clone_size: -; d_call: -; cdr3_nt: TGTGCCAGCAGTGCACAGGGCTATGGCTACACCTTC; cdr3_aa: CASSAQGYGYTF
j_call: TRBJ1-1; v_call: TRBV6-2/TRBV6-3; clone_size: -; d_call: -; cdr3_nt: TGTGCCAGCAGTTACGAGACAGTGAGAACTGAAGCTTTCTTT; cdr3_aa: CASSYETVRTEAFF
j_call: TRBJ2-3; v_call: TRBV7-2; clone_size: -; d_call: TRBD1; cdr3_nt: TGTGCCAGCAGCCGGGACAGAAGCACAGATACGCAGTATTTT; cdr3_aa: CASSRDRSTDTQYF
j_call: TRBJ1-1; v_call: TRBV4-3; clone_size: few; d_call: -; cdr3_nt: TGCGCCAGCAGCCCCGAGGCGGGGGTGTCTGAAGCTTTCTTT; cdr3_aa: CASSPEAGVSEAFF
j_call: TRBJ2-2; v_call: TRBV3-1/TRBV3-2; clone_size: -; d_call: TRBD1; cdr3_nt: TGTGCCAGCACTACCGGGACAGGGTCCGGGGAGCTGTTTTTT; cdr3_aa: CASTTGTGSGELFF
j_call: TRBJ1-4; v_call: TRBV7-9; clone_size: -; d_call: TRBD1; cdr3_nt: TGTGCCAGCAGCTTAGGCCAGGGGGTAACTAATGAAAAACTGTTTTTT; cdr3_aa: CASSLGQGVTNEKLFF
j_call: TRBJ1-2; v_call: TRBV7-9; clone_size: -; d_call: TRBD1; cdr3_nt: TGTGCCAGCAGCACATGGACAGGGGGAAACTATGGCTACACCTTC; cdr3_aa: CASSTWTGGNYGYTF
j_call: TRBJ1-2; v_call: TRBV11-2; clone_size: -; d_call: -; cdr3_nt: TGTGCCAGCAGCTCTATCCGGGACACAGCTAACTATGGCTACACCTTC; cdr3_aa: CASSSIRDTANYGYTF
j_call: TRBJ2-1; v_call: TRBV7-2; clone_size: few; d_call: TRBD1; cdr3_nt: TGTGCCAGCAGCTTAGCGCCGGGACAGCCAAACAATGAGCAGTTCTTC; cdr3_aa: CASSLAPGQPNNEQFF
j_call: TRBJ1-5; v_call: TRBV5-6; clone_size: -; d_call: TRBD1; cdr3_nt: TGTGCCAGCAGCTCCTCAGGGCAGGGGGAGCGTCAGCCCCAGCATTTT; cdr3_aa: CASSSSGQGERQPQHF
j_call: TRBJ1-1; v_call: TRBV4-3; clone_size: -; d_call: TRBD1; cdr3_nt: TGCGCCAGCAGCCAAGAAGGGACAGGGGGCTTTTTGGCTGAAGCTTTCTTT; cdr3_aa: CASSQEGTGGFLAEAFF
j_call: TRBJ1-1; v_call: TRBV18; clone_size: -; d_call: TRBD1; cdr3_nt: TGTGCCAGCTCACCCGGGACAGGGGATAACACTGAAGCTTTCTTT; cdr3_aa: CASSPGTGDNTEAFF
j_call: TRBJ2-3; v_call: TRBV13; clone_size: medium-sized; d_call: -; cdr3_nt: TGTGCCAGCAGCTTAGAAGGGGGAGGGGATACGCAGTATTTT; cdr3_aa: CASSLEGGGDTQYF
j_call: TRBJ1-1; v_call: TRBV27; clone_size: -; d_call: -; cdr3_nt: TGTGCCAGCAGTCTGACAGAAATAACTGAAGCTTTCTTT; cdr3_aa: CASSLTEITEAFF
j_call: TRBJ2-1; v_call: TRBV18; clone_size: once; d_call: TRBD2; cdr3_nt: TGTGCCAGCTCACCAGCCCAGCGGGGTATCGGGAGTGAGCAGTTCTTC; cdr3_aa: CASSPAQRGIGSEQFF
j_call: TRBJ2-4; v_call: TRBV27; clone_size: few; d_call: -; cdr3_nt: TGTGCCAGCAGTTTATCGCTCGGAGGGGTCGGCATTCAGTACTTC; cdr3_aa: CASSLSLGGVGIQYF
j_call: TRBJ1-2; v_call: TRBV4-3; clone_size: -; d_call: TRBD1; cdr3_nt: TGCGCCAGCAGCCAAGCACCCCCCACAGGGGGTTTATATGGCTACACCTTC; cdr3_aa: CASSQAPPTGGLYGYTF
j_call: TRBJ2-1; v_call: TRBV24-1; clone_size: -; d_call: -; cdr3_nt: TGTGCCACCAGTGATAATCGGGACGCGGGGCTTGAGCAGTTCTTC; cdr3_aa: CATSDNRDAGLEQFF
j_call: TRBJ1-4; v_call: TRBV6-5; clone_size: -; d_call: TRBD1; cdr3_nt: TGTGCCAGCAGTTACTCACAGGGGCTGAGGGAAAAACTGTTTTTT; cdr3_aa: CASSYSQGLREKLFF
j_call: TRBJ2-7; v_call: TRBV9; clone_size: -; d_call: -; cdr3_nt: TGTGCCAGCAGCGTAGTACGGAGCTCCTACGAGCAGTACTTC; cdr3_aa: CASSVVRSSYEQYF
j_call: TRBJ2-7; v_call: TRBV6-5; clone_size: few; d_call: TRBD1; cdr3_nt: TGTGCCACTGGGACCGGGACAGGGATCTACGAGCAGTACTTC; cdr3_aa: CATGTGTGIYEQYF
j_call: TRBJ1-5; v_call: TRBV18; clone_size: few; d_call: -; cdr3_nt: TGTGCCAGCTCACCACCCAGGGGTGGAAATCAGCCCCAGCATTTT; cdr3_aa: CASSPPRGGNQPQHF
j_call: TRBJ1-1; v_call: TRBV19; clone_size: -; d_call: TRBD1; cdr3_nt: TGTGCCAGTAGTTCTCTCGCGACAGGGGAAGTTGAAGCTTTCTTT; cdr3_aa: CASSSLATGEVEAFF
j_call: TRBJ2-7; v_call: TRBV27; clone_size: -; d_call: -; cdr3_nt: TGTGCCAGCAGTTTAGGGTTTGGGACAAAGCAGTACTTC; cdr3_aa: CASSLGFGTKQYF
j_call: TRBJ1-1; v_call: TRBV18; clone_size: -; d_call: -; cdr3_nt: TGTGCCAGCTCACCGGCCAGGGTGAACACTGAAGCTTTCTTT; cdr3_aa: CASSPARVNTEAFF
j_call: TRBJ1-2; v_call: TRBV19; clone_size: -; d_call: TRBD1; cdr3_nt: TGTGCCAGTAGTACCCGGGACAGGGGTAACTATGGCTACACCTTC; cdr3_aa: CASSTRDRGNYGYTF
j_call: TRBJ2-3; v_call: TRBV29-1; clone_size: -; d_call: TRBD2; cdr3_nt: TGCAGCGTCGCAGGGACTAGCGGGGGCACAGATACGCAGTATTTT; cdr3_aa: CSVAGTSGGTDTQYF
j_call: TRBJ2-7; v_call: TRBV7-2; clone_size: -; d_call: TRBD1; cdr3_nt: TGTGCCAGCAGCACGCAAGGACAGGCCTACGAGCAGTACTTC; cdr3_aa: CASSTQGQAYEQYF
j_call: TRBJ1-6; v_call: TRBV4-3; clone_size: medium-sized; d_call: -; cdr3_nt: TGCGCCAGCAGCCAAGACGCGGGGGGCGATTCACCCCTCCACTTT; cdr3_aa: CASSQDAGGDSPLHF
j_call: TRBJ1-5; v_call: TRBV4-1; clone_size: -; d_call: -; cdr3_nt: TGCGCCAGCAGCCAATCTGCGGCCCCCGGAGGCAATCAGCCCCAGCATTTT; cdr3_aa: CASSQSAAPGGNQPQHF
j_call: TRBJ1-4; v_call: TRBV3-1/TRBV3-2; clone_size: -; d_call: TRBD1; cdr3_nt: TGTGCCAGCACGGACAGGGGGCGAGGTCATGAAAAACTGTTTTTT; cdr3_aa: CASTDRGRGHEKLFF
j_call: TRBJ2-3; v_call: TRBV10-3; clone_size: -; d_call: TRBD2; cdr3_nt: TGTGCCACCGGACTAGCGGGGGCCTCTCGCACAGATACGCAGTATTTT; cdr3_aa: CATGLAGASRTDTQYF
j_call: TRBJ1-6; v_call: TRBV5-1; clone_size: -; d_call: TRBD1; cdr3_nt: TGCGCCAGCAGCGTCGGGACAGGGGGCCGGGTCTATAATTCACCCCTCCACTTT; cdr3_aa: CASSVGTGGRVYNSPLHF
j_call: TRBJ1-2; v_call: TRBV5-6; clone_size: once; d_call: TRBD1; cdr3_nt: TGTGCCAGCGGAACGACAGGGGTAGGATATGGCTACACCTTC; cdr3_aa: CASGTTGVGYGYTF
j_call: TRBJ2-5; v_call: TRBV10-3; clone_size: -; d_call: TRBD1; cdr3_nt: TGTGCCATCAGTGTAGGACAGGGAGAGACCCAGTACTTC; cdr3_aa: CAISVGQGETQYF
j_call: TRBJ1-4; v_call: TRBV18; clone_size: -; d_call: -; cdr3_nt: TGTGCCAGCTCTACAGGGTCAAAGGATGAAAAACTGTTTTTT; cdr3_aa: CASSTGSKDEKLFF
j_call: TRBJ2-1; v_call: TRBV6-2/TRBV6-3; clone_size: -; d_call: TRBD1; cdr3_nt: TGTGCCAGCAGCGCCGCGGGGCAGGGGGCTGGTGAGCAGTTCTTC; cdr3_aa: CASSAAGQGAGEQFF
j_call: TRBJ2-3; v_call: TRBV3-1/TRBV3-2; clone_size: once; d_call: TRBD2; cdr3_nt: TGTGCCAGCAGCCGCGGACTAGCGGGGGGCCGAGCCGACACAGATACGCAGTATTTT; cdr3_aa: CASSRGLAGGRADTDTQYF
j_call: TRBJ1-1; v_call: TRBV7-2; clone_size: -; d_call: -; cdr3_nt: TGTGCCAGCAGCTTGGGTTGGCCTATAATACGCGGGAACACTGAAGCTTTCTTT; cdr3_aa: CASSLGWPIIRGNTEAFF
j_call: TRBJ2-2; v_call: TRBV7-2; clone_size: -; d_call: -; cdr3_nt: TGTGCCAGCAGCTTAGTTGCAGGTCCTAACACCGGGGAGCTGTTTTTT; cdr3_aa: CASSLVAGPNTGELFF
j_call: TRBJ2-3; v_call: TRBV4-3; clone_size: -; d_call: TRBD2; cdr3_nt: TGCGCCAGCAGCCAAGTTAGCGGGGGCCGCACAGATACGCAGTATTTT; cdr3_aa: CASSQVSGGRTDTQYF
j_call: TRBJ2-5; v_call: TRBV4-3; clone_size: once; d_call: -; cdr3_nt: TGCGCCAGCAGCCAAGGCCCAGGGCGGGGTGAGACCCAGTACTTC; cdr3_aa: CASSQGPGRGETQYF
j_call: TRBJ1-2; v_call: TRBV6-2/TRBV6-3; clone_size: -; d_call: TRBD1; cdr3_nt: TGTGCCAGCAGTTCCACCTCAGGGGGTACGCGCGGCTACACCTTC; cdr3_aa: CASSSTSGGTRGYTF
j_call: TRBJ2-5; v_call: TRBV7-2; clone_size: -; d_call: -; cdr3_nt: TGTGCCAGCAGCCTAGGCGCTAGCCCAGAGACCCAGTACTTC; cdr3_aa: CASSLGASPETQYF
j_call: TRBJ2-5; v_call: TRBV19; clone_size: -; d_call: TRBD1; cdr3_nt: TGTGCCAGTAGCCAGACAGGGCTTGGGGAGACCCAGTACTTC; cdr3_aa: CASSQTGLGETQYF
j_call: TRBJ1-4; v_call: TRBV7-2; clone_size: -; d_call: -; cdr3_nt: TGTGCCAGCAGCTTATCTGGGACAACAGAAAAACTGTTTTTT; cdr3_aa: CASSLSGTTEKLFF
j_call: TRBJ1-3; v_call: TRBV30; clone_size: once; d_call: TRBD1; cdr3_nt: TGTGCCTGGAGTGTCCAGACAGGGGCGGACACCATATATTTT; cdr3_aa: CAWSVQTGADTIYF